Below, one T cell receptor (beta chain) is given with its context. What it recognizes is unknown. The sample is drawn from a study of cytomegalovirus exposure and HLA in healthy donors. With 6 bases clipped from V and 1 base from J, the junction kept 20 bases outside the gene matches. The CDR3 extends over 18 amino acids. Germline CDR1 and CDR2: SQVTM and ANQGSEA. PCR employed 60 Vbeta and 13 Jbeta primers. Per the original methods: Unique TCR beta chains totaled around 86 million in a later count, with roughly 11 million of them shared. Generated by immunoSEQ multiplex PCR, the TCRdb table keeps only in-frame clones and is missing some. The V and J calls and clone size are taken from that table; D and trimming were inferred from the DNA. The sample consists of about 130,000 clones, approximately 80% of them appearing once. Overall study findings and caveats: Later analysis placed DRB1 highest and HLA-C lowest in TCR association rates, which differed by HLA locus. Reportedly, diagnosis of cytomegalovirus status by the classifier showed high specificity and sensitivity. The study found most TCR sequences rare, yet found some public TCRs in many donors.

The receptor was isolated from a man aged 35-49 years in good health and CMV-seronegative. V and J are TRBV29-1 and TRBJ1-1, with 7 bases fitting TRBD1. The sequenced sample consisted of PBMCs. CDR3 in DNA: TGCAGCGTGCAATACAAGGGGGCGCGGAAGTTTGAGAACACTGAAGCTTTCTTT. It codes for CSVQYKGARKFENTEAFF.